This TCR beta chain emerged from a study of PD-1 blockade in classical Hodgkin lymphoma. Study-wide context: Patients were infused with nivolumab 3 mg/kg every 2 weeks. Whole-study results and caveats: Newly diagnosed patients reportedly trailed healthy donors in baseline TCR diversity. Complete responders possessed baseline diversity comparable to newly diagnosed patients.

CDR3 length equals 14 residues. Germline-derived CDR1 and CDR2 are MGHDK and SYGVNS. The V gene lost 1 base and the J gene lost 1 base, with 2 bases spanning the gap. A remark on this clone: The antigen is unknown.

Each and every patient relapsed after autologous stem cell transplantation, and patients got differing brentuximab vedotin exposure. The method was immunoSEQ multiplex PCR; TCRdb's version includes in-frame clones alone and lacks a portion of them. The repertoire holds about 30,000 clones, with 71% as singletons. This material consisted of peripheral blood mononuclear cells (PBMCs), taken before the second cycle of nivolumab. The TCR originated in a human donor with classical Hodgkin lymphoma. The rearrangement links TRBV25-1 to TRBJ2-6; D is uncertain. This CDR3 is CASSEFSGANVLTF. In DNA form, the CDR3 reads TGTGCCAGCAGTGAATTTTCTGGGGCCAACGTCCTGACTTTC.